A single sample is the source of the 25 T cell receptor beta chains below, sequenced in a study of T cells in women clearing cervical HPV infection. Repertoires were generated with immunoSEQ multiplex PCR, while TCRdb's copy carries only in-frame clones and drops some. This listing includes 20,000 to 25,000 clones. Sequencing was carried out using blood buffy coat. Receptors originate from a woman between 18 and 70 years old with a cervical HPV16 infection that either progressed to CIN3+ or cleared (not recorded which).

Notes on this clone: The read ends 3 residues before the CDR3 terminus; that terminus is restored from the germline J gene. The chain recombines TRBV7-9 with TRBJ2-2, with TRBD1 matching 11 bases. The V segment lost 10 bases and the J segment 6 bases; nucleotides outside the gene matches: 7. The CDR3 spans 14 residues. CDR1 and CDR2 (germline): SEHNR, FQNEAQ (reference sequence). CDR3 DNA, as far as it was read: TGTGCCACTGACGGACAGGGGGCCTCCGGGGAG. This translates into CATDGQGASGE. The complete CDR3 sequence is CATDGQGASGELFF.

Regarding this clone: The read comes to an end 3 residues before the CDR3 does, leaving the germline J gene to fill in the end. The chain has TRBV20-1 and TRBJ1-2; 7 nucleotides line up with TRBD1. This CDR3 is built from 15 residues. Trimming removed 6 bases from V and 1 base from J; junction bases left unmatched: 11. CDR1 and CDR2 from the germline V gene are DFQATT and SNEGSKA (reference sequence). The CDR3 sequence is CSALPLGTDNYGYTF. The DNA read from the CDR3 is TGCAGTGCGCTCCCTTTAGGGACAGATAACTATGGC.

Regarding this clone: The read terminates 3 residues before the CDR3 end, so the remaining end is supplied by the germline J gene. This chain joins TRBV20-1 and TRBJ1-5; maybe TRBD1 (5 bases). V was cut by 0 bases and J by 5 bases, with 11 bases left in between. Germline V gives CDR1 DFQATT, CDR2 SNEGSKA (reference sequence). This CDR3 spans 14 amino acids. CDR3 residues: CSAREGGAHQPQHF. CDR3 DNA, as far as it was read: TGCAGTGCTAGAGAAGGAGGGGCCCATCAGCCC.

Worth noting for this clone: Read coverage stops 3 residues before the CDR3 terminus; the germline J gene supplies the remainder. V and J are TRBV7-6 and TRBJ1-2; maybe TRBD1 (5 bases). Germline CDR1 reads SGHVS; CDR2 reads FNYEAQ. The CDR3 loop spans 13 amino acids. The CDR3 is CASSPGTTYDYTF. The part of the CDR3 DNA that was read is TGTGCCAGCAGCCCCGGGACTACCTACGAC.

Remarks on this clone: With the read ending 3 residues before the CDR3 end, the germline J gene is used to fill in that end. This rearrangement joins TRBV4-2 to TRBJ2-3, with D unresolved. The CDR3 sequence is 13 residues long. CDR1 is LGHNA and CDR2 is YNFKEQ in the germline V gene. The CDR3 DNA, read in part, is TGTGCCAGCAGCCAAGAAAAGCTCCGGACG. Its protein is CASSQEKLRT. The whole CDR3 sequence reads CASSQEKLRTQYF.

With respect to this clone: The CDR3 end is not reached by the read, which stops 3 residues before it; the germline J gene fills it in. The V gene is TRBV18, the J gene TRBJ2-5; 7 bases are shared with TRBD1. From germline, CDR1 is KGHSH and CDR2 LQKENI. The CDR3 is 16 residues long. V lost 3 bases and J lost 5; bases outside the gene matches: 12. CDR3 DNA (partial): TGTGCCAGCTCACCCCCCGGACAGGTCACGGGGGAGACC. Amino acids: CASSPPGQVTGET. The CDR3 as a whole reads CASSPPGQVTGETQYF.

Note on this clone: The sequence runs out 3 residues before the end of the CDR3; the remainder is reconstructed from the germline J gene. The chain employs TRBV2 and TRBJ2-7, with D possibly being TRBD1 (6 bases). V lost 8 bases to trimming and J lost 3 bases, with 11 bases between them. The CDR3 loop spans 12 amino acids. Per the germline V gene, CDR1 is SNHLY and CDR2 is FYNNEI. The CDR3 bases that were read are TGTGCCAGCGGTTACAGGGTCTACGAG. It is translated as CASGYRVYE. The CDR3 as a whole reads CASGYRVYEQYF.

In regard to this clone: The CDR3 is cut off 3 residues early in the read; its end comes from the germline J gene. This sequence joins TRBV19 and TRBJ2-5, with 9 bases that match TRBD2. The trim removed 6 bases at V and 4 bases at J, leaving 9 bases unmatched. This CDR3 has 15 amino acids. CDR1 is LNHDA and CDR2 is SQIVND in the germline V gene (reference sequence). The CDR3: CASRGGAGGGETQYF. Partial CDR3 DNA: TGTGCCAGTAGGGGGGGGGCGGGGGGGGGAGAGACC. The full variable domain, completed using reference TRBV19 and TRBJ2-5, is DGGITQSPKYLFRKEGQNVTLSCEQNLNHDAMYWYRQDPGQGLRLIYYSQIVNDFQKGDIAEGYSVSREKKESFPLTVTSAQKNPTAFYLCASRGGAGGGETQYFGPGTRLLVL.

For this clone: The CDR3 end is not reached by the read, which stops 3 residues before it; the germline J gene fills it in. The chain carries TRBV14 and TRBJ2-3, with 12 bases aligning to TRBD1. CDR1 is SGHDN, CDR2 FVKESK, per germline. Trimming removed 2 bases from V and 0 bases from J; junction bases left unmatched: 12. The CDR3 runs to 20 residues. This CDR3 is CASSQRDRGRPPMSTDTQYF. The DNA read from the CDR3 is TGTGCCAGCAGCCAACGGGACAGGGGGCGACCCCCTATGAGCACAGATACG.

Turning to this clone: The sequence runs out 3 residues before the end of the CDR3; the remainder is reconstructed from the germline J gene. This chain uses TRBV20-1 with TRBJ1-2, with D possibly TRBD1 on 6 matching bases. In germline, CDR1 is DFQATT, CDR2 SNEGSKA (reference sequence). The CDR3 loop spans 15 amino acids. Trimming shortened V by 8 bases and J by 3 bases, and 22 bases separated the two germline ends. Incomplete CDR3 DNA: TGCAGTTCAGACCCGGGACACGGAACTTACTATGGC. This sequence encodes CSSDPGHGTYYG. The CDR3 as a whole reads CSSDPGHGTYYGYTF.

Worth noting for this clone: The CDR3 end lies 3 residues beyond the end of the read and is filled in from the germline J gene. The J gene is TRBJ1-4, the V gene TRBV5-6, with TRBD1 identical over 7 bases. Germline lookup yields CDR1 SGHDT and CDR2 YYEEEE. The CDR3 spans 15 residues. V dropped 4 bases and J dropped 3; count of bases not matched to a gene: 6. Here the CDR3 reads CASSQIQGPNEKLFF. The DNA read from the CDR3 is TGTGCCAGCAGCCAAATACAGGGGCCTAATGAAAAA.

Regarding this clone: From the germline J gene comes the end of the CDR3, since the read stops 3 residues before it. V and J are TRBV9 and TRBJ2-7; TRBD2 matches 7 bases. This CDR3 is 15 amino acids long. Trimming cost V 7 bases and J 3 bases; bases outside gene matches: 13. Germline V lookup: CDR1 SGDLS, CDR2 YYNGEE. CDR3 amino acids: CASGPRAGVNYEQYF. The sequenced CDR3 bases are TGTGCCAGCGGTCCTAGGGCGGGGGTGAACTACGAG.

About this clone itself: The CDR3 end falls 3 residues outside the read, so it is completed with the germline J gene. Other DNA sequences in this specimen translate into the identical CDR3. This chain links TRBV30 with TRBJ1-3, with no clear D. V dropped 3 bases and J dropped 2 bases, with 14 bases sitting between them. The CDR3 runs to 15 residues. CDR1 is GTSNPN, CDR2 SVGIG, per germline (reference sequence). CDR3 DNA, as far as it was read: TGTGCCTGGAGGATTACCGGGGTCACTGGAAACACC. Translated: CAWRITGVTGNT. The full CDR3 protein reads CAWRITGVTGNTIYF.

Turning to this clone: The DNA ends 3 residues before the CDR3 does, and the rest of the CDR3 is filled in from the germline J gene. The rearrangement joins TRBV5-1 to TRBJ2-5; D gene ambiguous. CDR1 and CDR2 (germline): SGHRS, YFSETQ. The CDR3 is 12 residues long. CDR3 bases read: TGCGCCAGCAGCTTGGTGGCAGATACC. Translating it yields CASSLVADT. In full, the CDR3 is CASSLVADTQYF.

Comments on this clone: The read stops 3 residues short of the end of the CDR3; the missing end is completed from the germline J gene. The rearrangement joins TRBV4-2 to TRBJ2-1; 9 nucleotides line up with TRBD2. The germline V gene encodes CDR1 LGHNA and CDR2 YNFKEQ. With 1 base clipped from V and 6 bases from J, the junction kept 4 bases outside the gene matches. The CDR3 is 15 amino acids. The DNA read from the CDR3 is TGTGCCAGCAGCCAAGGTAGCGGGAGTCTCAATGAG. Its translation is CASSQGSGSLNE. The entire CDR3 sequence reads CASSQGSGSLNEQFF.

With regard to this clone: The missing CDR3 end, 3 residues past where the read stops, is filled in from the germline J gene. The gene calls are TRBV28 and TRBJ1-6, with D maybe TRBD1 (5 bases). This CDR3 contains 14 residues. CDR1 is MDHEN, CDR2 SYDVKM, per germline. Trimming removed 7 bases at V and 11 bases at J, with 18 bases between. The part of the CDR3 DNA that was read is TGTGCCAGCATAAATTCGGGGGACCATCCACCC. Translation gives CASINSGDHPP. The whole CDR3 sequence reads CASINSGDHPPLHF.

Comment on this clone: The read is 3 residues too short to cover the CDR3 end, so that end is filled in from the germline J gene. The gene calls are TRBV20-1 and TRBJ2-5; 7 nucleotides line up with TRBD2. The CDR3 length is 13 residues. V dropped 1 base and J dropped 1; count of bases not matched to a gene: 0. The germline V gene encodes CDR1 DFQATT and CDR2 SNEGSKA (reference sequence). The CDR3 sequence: CSARGGGQETQYF. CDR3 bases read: TGCAGTGCTAGAGGGGGGGGCCAAGAGACC.

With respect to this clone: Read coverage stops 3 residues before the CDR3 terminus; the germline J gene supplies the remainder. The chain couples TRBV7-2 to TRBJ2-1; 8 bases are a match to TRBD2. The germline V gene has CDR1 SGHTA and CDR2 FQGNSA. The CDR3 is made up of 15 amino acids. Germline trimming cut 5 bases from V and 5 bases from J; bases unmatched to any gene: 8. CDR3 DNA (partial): TGTGCCAGCAGCATAATGACGCGGGAGGACAATGAG. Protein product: CASSIMTREDNE. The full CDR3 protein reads CASSIMTREDNEQFF. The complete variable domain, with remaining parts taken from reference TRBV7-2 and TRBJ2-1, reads GAGVSQSPSNKVTEKGKDVELRCDPISGHTALYWYRQSLGQGLEFLIYFQGNSAPDKSGLPSDRFSAERTGGSVSTLTIQRTQQEDSAVYLCASSIMTREDNEQFFGPGTRLTVL.

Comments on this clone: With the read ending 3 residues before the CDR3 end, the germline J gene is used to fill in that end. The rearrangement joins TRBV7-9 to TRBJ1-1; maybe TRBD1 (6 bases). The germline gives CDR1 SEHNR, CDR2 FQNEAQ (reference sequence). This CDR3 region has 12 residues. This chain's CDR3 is CASSSQTGEAFF. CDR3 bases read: TGTGCCAGCAGCTCCCAAACAGGGGAA.

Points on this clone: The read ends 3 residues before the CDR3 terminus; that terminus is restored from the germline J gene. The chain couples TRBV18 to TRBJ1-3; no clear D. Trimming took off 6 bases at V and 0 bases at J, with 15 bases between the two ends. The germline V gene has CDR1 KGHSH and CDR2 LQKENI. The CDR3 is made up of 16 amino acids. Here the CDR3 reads CASSYSGRSSGNTIYF. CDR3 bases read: TGTGCCAGCTCCTACAGCGGAAGGTCCTCTGGAAACACC.

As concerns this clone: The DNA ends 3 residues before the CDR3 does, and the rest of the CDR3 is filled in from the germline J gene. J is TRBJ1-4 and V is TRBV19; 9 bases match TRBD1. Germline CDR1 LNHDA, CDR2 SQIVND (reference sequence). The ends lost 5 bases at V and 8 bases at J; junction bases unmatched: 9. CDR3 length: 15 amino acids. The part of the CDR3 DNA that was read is TGTGCCAGTAGTGTCACAGGGGGCATGGAGGAAAAA. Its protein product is CASSVTGGMEEK. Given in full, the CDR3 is CASSVTGGMEEKLFF.

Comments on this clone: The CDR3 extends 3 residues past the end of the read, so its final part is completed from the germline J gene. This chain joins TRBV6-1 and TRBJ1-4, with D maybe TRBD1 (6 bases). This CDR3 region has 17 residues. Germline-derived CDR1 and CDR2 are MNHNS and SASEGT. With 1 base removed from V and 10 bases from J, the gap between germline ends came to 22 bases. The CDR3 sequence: CASSEVAGSGAAGKLFF. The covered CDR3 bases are TGTGCCAGCAGTGAAGTAGCAGGGTCAGGGGCCGCTGGAAAA.

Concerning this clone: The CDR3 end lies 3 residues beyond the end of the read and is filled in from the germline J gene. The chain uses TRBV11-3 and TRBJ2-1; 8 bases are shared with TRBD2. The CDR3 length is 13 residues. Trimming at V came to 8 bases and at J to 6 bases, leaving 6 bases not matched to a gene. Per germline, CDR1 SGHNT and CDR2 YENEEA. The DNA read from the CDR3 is TGTGCCAGCGGGGCTAGCGGGTTCAATGAG. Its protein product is CASGASGFNE. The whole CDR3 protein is CASGASGFNEQFF.

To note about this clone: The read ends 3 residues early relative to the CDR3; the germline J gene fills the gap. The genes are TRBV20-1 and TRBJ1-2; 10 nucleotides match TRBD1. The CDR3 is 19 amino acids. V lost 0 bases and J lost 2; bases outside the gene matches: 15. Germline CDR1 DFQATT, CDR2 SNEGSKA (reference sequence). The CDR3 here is CSARDRREFRDRGNYGYTF. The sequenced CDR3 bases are TGCAGTGCTAGAGATCGGCGGGAATTCCGGGACAGGGGAAACTATGGC.

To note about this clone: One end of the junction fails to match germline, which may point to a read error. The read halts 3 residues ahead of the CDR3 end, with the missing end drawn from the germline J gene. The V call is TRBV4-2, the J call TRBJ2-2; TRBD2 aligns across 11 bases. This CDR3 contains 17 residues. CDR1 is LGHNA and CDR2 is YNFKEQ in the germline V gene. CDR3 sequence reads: CASSQDLLAGETGELFF. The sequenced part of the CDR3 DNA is TGCGCCAGCAGCCAAGATTTACTAGCGGGAGAAACCGGGGAG.